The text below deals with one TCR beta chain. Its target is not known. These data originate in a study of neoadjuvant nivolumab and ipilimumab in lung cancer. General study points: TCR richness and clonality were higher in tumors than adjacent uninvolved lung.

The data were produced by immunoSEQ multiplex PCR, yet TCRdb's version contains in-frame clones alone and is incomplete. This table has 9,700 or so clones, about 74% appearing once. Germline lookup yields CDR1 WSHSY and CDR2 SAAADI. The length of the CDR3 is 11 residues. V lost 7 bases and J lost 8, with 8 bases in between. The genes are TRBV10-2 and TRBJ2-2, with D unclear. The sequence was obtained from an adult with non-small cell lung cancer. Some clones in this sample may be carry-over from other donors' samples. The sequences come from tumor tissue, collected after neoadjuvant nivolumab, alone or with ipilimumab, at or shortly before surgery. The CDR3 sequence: CASTWTGELFF. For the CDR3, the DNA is TGCGCCAGCACATGGACGGGGGAGCTGTTTTTT.